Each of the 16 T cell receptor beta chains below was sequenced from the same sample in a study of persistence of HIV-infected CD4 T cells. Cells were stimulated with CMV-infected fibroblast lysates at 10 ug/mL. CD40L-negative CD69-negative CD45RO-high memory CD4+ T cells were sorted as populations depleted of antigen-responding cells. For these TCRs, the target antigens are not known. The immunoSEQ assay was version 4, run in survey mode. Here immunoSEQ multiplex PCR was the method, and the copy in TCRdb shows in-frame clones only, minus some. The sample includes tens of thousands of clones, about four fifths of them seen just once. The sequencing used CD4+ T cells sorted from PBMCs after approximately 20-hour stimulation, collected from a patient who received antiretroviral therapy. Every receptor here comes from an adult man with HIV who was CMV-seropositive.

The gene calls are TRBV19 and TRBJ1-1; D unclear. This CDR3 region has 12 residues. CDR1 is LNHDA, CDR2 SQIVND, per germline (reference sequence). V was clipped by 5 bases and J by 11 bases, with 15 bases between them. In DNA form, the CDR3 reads TGTGCCAGTAGTCCCCGTCCAGTAGGGGCTTTCTTT. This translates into CASSPRPVGAFF.

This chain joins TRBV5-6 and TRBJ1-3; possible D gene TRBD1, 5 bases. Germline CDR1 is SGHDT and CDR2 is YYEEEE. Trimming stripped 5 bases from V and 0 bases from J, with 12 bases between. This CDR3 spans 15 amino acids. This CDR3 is CASSPGPTSGNTIYF. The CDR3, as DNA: TGTGCCAGCAGTCCGGGACCAACCTCTGGAAACACCATATATTTT.

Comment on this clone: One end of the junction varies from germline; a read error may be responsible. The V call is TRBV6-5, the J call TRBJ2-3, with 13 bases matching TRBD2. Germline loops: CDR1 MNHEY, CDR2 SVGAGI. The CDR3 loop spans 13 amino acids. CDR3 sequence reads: CGLAGANTDTQYF. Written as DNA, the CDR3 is TGCGGACTAGCGGGAGCTAACACAGATACGCAGTATTTT.

The CDR3 loop is CAISDRYNEQFF. The CDR3 bases are TGTGCCATCAGTGACAGGTACAATGAGCAGTTCTTC. The V gene is TRBV10-3, the J gene TRBJ2-1; D gene unclear. The CDR3 sequence is 12 residues long. Germline-derived CDR1 and CDR2 are ENHRY and SYGVKD. V dropped 3 bases and J dropped 4 bases, with 4 bases sitting between them.

The CDR3 DNA sequence: TGTGCCAGCAGCTTAGCGCGAGCGACAGGGTTTTTCACTGAAGCTTTCTTT. It yields the protein CASSLARATGFFTEAFF. The rearrangement uses TRBV7-9 and TRBJ1-1; TRBD1 agrees at 7 bases. The CDR3 sequence is 17 residues long. The V gene end was trimmed by 0 bases and the J gene end by 4 bases; junction bases not matched to a gene: 11. Per the germline V gene, CDR1 is SEHNR and CDR2 is FQNEAQ (reference sequence).

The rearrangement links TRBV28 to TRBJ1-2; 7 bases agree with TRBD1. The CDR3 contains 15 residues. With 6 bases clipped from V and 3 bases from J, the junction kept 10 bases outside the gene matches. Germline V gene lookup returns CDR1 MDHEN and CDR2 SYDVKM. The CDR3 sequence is CASSGGRGPYYGYTF. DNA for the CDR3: TGTGCCAGCAGCGGGGGGAGGGGGCCCTACTATGGCTACACCTTC.

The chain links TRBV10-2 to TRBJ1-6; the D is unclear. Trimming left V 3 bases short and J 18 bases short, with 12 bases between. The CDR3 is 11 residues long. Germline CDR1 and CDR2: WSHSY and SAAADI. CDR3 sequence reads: CASSDQRKPHF. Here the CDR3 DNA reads TGCGCCAGCAGTGATCAGCGTAAGCCCCACTTT.

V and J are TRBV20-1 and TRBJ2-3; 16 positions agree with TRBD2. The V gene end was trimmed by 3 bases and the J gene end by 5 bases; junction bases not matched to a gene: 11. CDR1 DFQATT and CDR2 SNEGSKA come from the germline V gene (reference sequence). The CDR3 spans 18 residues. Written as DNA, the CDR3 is TGCAGTGCTAGTCCCCCGGGACTAGCGGGAGGGCCCGTAGATACGCAGTATTTT. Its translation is CSASPPGLAGGPVDTQYF.

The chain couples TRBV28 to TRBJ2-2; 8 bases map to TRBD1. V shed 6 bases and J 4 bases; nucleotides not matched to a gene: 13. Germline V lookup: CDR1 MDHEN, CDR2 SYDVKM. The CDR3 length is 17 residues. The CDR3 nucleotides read TGTGCCAGCAGCCGCCGGGCAGGGGGCAAATTCACCGGGGAGCTGTTTTTT. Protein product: CASSRRAGGKFTGELFF.

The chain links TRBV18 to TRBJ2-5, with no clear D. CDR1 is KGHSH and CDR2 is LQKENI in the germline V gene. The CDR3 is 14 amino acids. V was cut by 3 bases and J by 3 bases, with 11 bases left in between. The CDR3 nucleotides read TGTGCCAGCTCACCTAGGGCTAATGAAGAGACCCAGTACTTC. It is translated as CASSPRANEETQYF. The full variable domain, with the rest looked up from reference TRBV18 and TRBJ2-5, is NAGVMQNPRHLVRRRGQEARLRCSPMKGHSHVYWYRQLPEEGLKFMVYLQKENIIDESGMPKERFSAEFPKEGPSILRIQQVVRGDSAAYFCASSPRANEETQYFGPGTRLLVL.

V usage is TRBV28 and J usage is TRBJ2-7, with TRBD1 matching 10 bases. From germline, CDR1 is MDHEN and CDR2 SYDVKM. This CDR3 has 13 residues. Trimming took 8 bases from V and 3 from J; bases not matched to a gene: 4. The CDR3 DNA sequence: TGTGCCAGCGGAGGGGACAGGGGCTACGAGCAGTACTTC. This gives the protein CASGGDRGYEQYF.

The CDR3 region is CASSIGSQGANEQFF. The CDR3 region has the DNA TGTGCCAGCAGCATCGGGAGCCAGGGGGCCAATGAGCAGTTCTTC. The chain uses TRBV7-9 and TRBJ2-1, with 8 bases aligning to TRBD1. Trimming cost V 5 bases and J 6 bases; bases outside gene matches: 9. The CDR3 has 15 residues. The V gene's germline CDR1 is SEHNR and CDR2 FQNEAQ (reference sequence).

The CDR3 loop is CASSYQTGGNTEAFF. The CDR3 nucleotides read TGTGCCAGCAGTTACCAGACAGGGGGGAACACTGAAGCTTTCTTT. The chain links TRBV6-6 to TRBJ1-1; 9 bases match TRBD1. Unmatched junction bases numbered 2, after V lost 2 bases and J lost 1 base. The CDR3 is 15 amino acids. The germline V gene has CDR1 MNHNY and CDR2 SVGAGI (reference sequence).

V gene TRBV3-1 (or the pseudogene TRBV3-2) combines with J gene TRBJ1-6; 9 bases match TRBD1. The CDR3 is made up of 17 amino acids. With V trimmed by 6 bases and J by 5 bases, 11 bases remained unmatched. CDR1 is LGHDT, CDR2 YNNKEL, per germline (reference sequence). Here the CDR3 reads CASSFRDRESHNSPLHF. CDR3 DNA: TGTGCCAGCAGTTTCCGGGACAGGGAAAGCCATAATTCACCCCTCCACTTT.

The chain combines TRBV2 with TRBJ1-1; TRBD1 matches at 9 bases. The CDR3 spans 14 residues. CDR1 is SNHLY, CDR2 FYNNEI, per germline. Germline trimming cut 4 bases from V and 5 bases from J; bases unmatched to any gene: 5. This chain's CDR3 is CASSGGTGPTEAFF. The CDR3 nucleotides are TGTGCCAGCAGTGGGGGGACAGGGCCGACTGAAGCTTTCTTT.

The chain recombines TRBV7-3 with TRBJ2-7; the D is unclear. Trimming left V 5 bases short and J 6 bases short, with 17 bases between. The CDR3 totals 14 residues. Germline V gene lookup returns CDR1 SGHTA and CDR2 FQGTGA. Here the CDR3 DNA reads TGTGCCAGCAGCCCCGGGCTAGGCGCGGCCGAGCAGTACTTC. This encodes CASSPGLGAAEQYF.